This record looks at one T cell receptor beta chain sequence and its context. Its antigen is not known. The source of the sample is a study of cytomegalovirus exposure and HLA in healthy donors. Study at large: A prior study identified approximately 120 million unique TCR beta sequences from about 179 million T cells. Overall study findings and caveats: Being productive about 90% or about 30% of the time was typical of most TCR beta V segments in an earlier analysis. Generally TCR sequences proved uncommon, though certain public TCRs appeared in numerous donors.

PCR was performed using 60 Vbeta and 13 Jbeta primers. Clones were read by immunoSEQ multiplex PCR, and TCRdb kept only the in-frame ones, dropping some. The sample has under 200,000 clones, about three quarters seen once. V lost 3 bases to trimming and J lost 4 bases, with 15 bases between them. CDR1 and CDR2 (germline): SGHAT, FQNNGV. This CDR3 spans 15 amino acids. The donors (healthy individuals) were bone marrow donors. Specimen: PBMCs. The rearrangement links TRBV11-2 to TRBJ2-5; tentatively, D is TRBD1 (6 bases). This sequence originates from a female donor in good health and CMV-seronegative. The CDR3 region is CASSFARGPSETQYF. CDR3 bases: TGTGCCAGCAGCTTCGCCAGGGGTCCTTCAGAGACCCAGTACTTC.